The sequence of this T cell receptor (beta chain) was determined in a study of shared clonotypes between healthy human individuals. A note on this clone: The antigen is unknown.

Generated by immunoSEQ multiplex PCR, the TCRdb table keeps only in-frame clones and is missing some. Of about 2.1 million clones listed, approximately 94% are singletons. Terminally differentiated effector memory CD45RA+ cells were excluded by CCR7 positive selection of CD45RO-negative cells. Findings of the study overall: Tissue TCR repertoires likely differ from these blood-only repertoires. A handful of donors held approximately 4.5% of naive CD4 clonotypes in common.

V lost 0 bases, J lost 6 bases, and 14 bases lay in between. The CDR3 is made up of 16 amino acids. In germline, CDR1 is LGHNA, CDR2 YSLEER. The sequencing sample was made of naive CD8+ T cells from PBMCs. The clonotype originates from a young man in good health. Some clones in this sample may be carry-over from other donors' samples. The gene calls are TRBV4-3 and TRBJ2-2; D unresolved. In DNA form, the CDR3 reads TGCGCCAGCAGCCAAGATTGGTTCGTTTCCGCCGGGGAGCTGTTTTTT. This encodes CASSQDWFVSAGELFF.